Sequencing of this T cell receptor (beta chain) was carried out in a study of T cells in Graves' hyperthyroidism and ophthalmopathy. The germline gives CDR1 MGHDK, CDR2 SYGVNS. This CDR3 has 12 amino acids. Exclusion followed for patients with uncontrolled infection, other autoimmune disease, pregnancy or lactation. Study-wide results and caveats: Expanded thyroid clonotypes (above 0.001) were mostly also found in blood. Ophthalmopathy, which appeared later, was predicted by the model a median around 6.5 months before onset.

What was amplified from RNA transcripts were TCR beta CDR3 regions. HTBI primers were used for first-round RT-PCR of the TCR CDR3. A single record per CDR3 protein comes from TCRdb applying MiXCR to the multiplex PCR reads. In the table there are a few hundred thousand distinct CDR3 sequences, about 45% of which are singletons. Concerning this clonotype: Its specificity is not known.

The specimen sequenced was peripheral blood or thyroid tissue (not recorded which). This chain connects TRBV25-1 to TRBJ1-2; weak D call: TRBD1 (5 bases). This sequence was found in a woman younger than 30 with Graves' hyperthyroidism. The CDR3 is CATAGTVYGYTF. The CDR3 nucleotides are TGTGCTACCGCCGGGACGGTCTATGGCTACACCTTC.